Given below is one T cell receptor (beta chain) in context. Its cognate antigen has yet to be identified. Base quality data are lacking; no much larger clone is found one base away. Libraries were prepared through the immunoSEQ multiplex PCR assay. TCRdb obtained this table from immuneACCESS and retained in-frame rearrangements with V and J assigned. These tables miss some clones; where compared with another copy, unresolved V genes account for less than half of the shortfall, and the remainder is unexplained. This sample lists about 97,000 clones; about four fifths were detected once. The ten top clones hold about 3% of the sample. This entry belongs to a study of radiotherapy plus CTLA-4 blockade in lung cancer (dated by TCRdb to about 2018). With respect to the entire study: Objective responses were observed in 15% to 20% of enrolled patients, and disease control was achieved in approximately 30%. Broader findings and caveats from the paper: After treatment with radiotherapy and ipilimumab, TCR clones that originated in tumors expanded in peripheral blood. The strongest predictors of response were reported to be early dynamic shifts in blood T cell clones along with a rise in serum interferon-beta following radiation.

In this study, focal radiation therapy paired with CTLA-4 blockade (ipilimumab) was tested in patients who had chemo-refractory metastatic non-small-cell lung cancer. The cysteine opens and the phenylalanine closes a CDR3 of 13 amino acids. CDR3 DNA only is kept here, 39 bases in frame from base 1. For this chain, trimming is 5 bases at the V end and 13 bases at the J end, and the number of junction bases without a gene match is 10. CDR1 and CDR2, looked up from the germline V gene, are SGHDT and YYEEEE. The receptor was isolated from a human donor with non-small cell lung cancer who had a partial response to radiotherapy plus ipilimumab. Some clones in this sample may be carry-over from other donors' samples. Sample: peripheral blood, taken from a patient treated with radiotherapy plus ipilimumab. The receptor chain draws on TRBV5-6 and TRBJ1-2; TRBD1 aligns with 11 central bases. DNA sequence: TGTGCCAGCAGAGGAGTGGACAGGGGGCCTTTCACCTTC. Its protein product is CASRGVDRGPFTF.